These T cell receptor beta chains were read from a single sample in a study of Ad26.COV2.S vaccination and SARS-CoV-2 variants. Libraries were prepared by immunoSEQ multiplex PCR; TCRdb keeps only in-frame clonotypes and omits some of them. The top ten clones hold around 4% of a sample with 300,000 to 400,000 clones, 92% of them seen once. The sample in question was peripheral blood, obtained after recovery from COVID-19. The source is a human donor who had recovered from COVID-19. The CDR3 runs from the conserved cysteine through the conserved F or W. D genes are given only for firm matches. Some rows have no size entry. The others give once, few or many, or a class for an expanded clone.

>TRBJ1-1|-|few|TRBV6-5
TGTGCCAGCAGTTATTTCTGGACCACTGAAGCTTTCTTT
CASSYFWTTEAFF
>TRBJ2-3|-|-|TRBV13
TGTGCCAGCAGCTTTGCCTTCTCCACAGATACGCAGTATTTT
CASSFAFSTDTQYF
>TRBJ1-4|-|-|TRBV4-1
TGCGCCAGCAGCCAAGAACCCCTGGATTCCGCAACTAATGAAAAACTGTTTTTT
CASSQEPLDSATNEKLFF
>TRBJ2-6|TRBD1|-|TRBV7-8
TGTGCCAGCAGCTCACAGGGGTATGGGGCCAACGTCCTGACTTTC
CASSSQGYGANVLTF
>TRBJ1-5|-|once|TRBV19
TGTGCCAGTAGCCTCCGGAGAGGTCCTCAGCCCCAGCATTTT
CASSLRRGPQPQHF
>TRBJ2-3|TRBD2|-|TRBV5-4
TGTGCCAGCTCCCGAGGGCCGAGCGGGGGGGCTAGCACAGATACGCAGTATTTT
CASSRGPSGGASTDTQYF
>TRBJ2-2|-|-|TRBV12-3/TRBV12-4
TGTGCCAGCGGACGGACGAACACCGGGGAGCTGTTTTTT
CASGRTNTGELFF
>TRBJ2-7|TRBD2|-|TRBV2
TGTGCCAGCGCCCGGGCGGTAGCGGGGGGTTACGAGCAGTACTTC
CASARAVAGGYEQYF
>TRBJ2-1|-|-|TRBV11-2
TGTGCCAGCAGGGATCGGAGTGAGCAGTTCTTC
CASRDRSEQFF
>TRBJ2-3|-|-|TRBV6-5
TGTGCCAGTCAGGGTAGCACAGATACGCAGTATTTT
CASQGSTDTQYF